The next 20 T cell receptor beta chains were all read from a single sample in a study of blood T cell repertoires in COVID-19. Produced via immunoSEQ multiplex PCR; TCRdb's table is partial and in-frame only. The sample yields about 270,000 clones, 85% to 90% seen once. The sequencing input was PBMCs or T cells enriched from blood (not recorded which). The receptors here all came from a woman in her twenties or thirties with acute COVID-19.

The rearrangement links TRBV6-1 to TRBJ2-7, with D unresolved. CDR3 length: 14 residues. Germline CDR1 reads MNHNS; CDR2 reads SASEGT. V gave up 3 bases and J gave up 0 bases, with 9 bases separating them. The CDR3 DNA is TGTGCCAGCAGTGAGGGTCCTAGCTCCTACGAGCAGTACTTC. This translates into CASSEGPSSYEQYF.

The V gene is TRBV14, the J gene TRBJ1-4, with 11 bases lining up with TRBD1. Trimming at V came to 4 bases and at J to 7 bases, leaving 8 bases not matched to a gene. This CDR3 has 16 residues. From germline, CDR1 is SGHDN and CDR2 FVKESK. CDR3 nucleotide sequence: TGTGCCAGCAGCCGACCGGGACAGGGGGTTGTTGAAAAACTGTTTTTT. It yields the protein CASSRPGQGVVEKLFF.

This clone was observed a few times. The chain combines TRBV11-1 with TRBJ2-1; D is undetermined. The CDR3 loop spans 14 amino acids. CDR1 and CDR2 from the germline V gene are SGHAT and FQDESV (reference sequence). The V end lost 1 base, the J end lost 6 bases, and 10 bases lay between the germline ends. The CDR3 spells CASSLGQATNEQFF. CDR3 DNA sequence: TGTGCCAGCAGCTTAGGACAAGCCACCAATGAGCAGTTCTTC.

This clone was seen just once. The V call is TRBV6-2 or TRBV6-3, the J call TRBJ2-3; D might be TRBD2 (8 bases). Trimming left V 6 bases short and J 4 bases short, with 17 bases between. The CDR3 length is 15 residues. In germline, CDR1 is MNHEY, CDR2 SVGEGT. CDR3 nucleotide sequence: TGTGCCAGCAGCCCCTCGGGAGGGGGCGCAGATACGCAGTATTTT. This gives the protein CASSPSGGGADTQYF.

The chain is built from TRBV7-2 and TRBJ1-2; no clear D gene. V lost 5 bases and J lost 7, with 14 bases in between. The CDR3 extends over 13 amino acids. Germline CDR1 is SGHTA and CDR2 is FQGNSA. CDR3 sequence (DNA): TGTGCCAGCAGCGAAGACCCTCGACTTGGCTACACCTTC. Translation gives CASSEDPRLGYTF.

The rearrangement uses TRBV12-3 or TRBV12-4 and TRBJ2-3; 7 bases agree with TRBD2. J lost 4 bases, V lost 5 bases, and 0 bases had no gene match. The CDR3 is made up of 12 amino acids. CDR3 amino acids: CASSTSADTQYF. CDR3 nucleotide sequence: TGTGCCAGCAGTACTAGCGCAGATACGCAGTATTTT.

This chain connects TRBV4-2 to TRBJ2-1; unclear D gene. V lost 0 bases and J lost 0, with 6 bases in between. CDR1 and CDR2 from the germline V gene are LGHNA and YNFKEQ. The CDR3 is 15 residues long. The CDR3 sequence is CASSQDVSSYNEQFF. The CDR3 DNA reads TGTGCCAGCAGCCAAGACGTCAGCTCCTACAATGAGCAGTTCTTC.

The chain employs TRBV12-5 and TRBJ2-7; 11 bases match TRBD2. V shed 11 bases, J shed 4 bases, and the junction held 10 bases outside the gene matches. In germline, CDR1 is LGHNT, CDR2 FRNRAP. The CDR3 has 14 residues. As DNA, the CDR3 is TGTGCTCTCGGGGGGGCTAGCGGGAGGTACGAGCAGTACTTC. Translation gives CALGGASGRYEQYF.

The rearrangement uses TRBV28 and TRBJ1-5; 9 bases match TRBD1. The germline gives CDR1 MDHEN, CDR2 SYDVKM. CDR3 length equals 15 residues. Unmatched junction bases numbered 4, after V lost 3 bases and J lost 4 bases. The CDR3 DNA reads as TGTGCCAGCAGTTTCGGGACAGGGAATAATCAGCCCCAGCATTTT. It codes for CASSFGTGNNQPQHF.

The chain combines TRBV10-2 with TRBJ2-4; possible D gene TRBD1, 5 bases. The germline V and J ends were trimmed by 2 bases and 0 bases, with 23 bases remaining between them. The CDR3 runs 20 residues. Germline V lookup: CDR1 WSHSY, CDR2 SAAADI. The CDR3 loop is CASSESPLLFAGLAKNIQYF. For the CDR3, the DNA is TGCGCCAGCAGTGAGAGCCCGCTACTTTTCGCAGGGCTAGCCAAAAACATTCAGTACTTC.

The rearrangement joins TRBV30 to TRBJ2-5; tentative D call: TRBD2 (6 bases). The CDR3 runs 14 residues. CDR1 is GTSNPN and CDR2 is SVGIG in the germline V gene (reference sequence). Trimming removed 6 bases from V and 0 bases from J, with 14 bases in between. CDR3 nucleotide sequence: TGTGCCTGCAACGGGGCGGGAAACCAAGAGACCCAGTACTTC. Protein: CACNGAGNQETQYF.

The rearrangement uses TRBV7-8 and TRBJ2-3; TRBD2 matches at 9 bases. Germline CDR1 is SGHVS and CDR2 is FQNEAQ. V shed 3 bases, J shed 6 bases, and the junction held 7 bases outside the gene matches. The CDR3 runs 15 residues. CDR3 DNA sequence: TGTGCCAGCAGCTTTATAGCGGGAGAGGCCGATACGCAGTATTTT. Translating gives CASSFIAGEADTQYF.

This chain links TRBV2 with TRBJ2-7; 8 bases fit TRBD1. The CDR3 contains 12 residues. V gave up 7 bases and J gave up 3 bases; unmatched junction bases: 2. Per the germline V gene, CDR1 is SNHLY and CDR2 is FYNNEI. The CDR3 reads CASKTGDYEQYF. The CDR3 DNA is TGTGCCAGCAAGACAGGGGACTACGAGCAGTACTTC. Full variable domain (remainder filled in from reference TRBV2 and TRBJ2-7): EPEVTQTPSHQVTQMGQEVILRCVPISNHLYFYWYRQILGQKVEFLVSFYNNEISEKSEIFDDQFSVERPDGSNFTLKIRSTKLEDSAMYFCASKTGDYEQYFGPGTRLTVT.

V gene TRBV7-3 combines with J gene TRBJ1-5, with D unclear. Germline V CDR1 and CDR2: SGHTA, FQGTGA. The CDR3 is 16 residues long. V dropped 5 bases and J dropped 4 bases, with 18 bases sitting between them. CDR3 in amino acids: CASSPGRAAINQPQHF. CDR3 bases: TGTGCCAGCAGCCCGGGAAGGGCCGCGATTAATCAGCCCCAGCATTTT.

The chain couples TRBV28 to TRBJ2-1; D might be TRBD2 (6 bases). Germline V gives CDR1 MDHEN, CDR2 SYDVKM. There are 16 residues in the CDR3. V was cut by 6 bases and J by 3 bases, with 18 bases left in between. The CDR3 nucleotides are TGTGCCAGCAGCCCCCCGTCCGCGGGGAGCTACAATGAGCAGTTCTTC. Protein: CASSPPSAGSYNEQFF.

This clone was observed once. The rearrangement links TRBV18 to TRBJ2-1; the match to TRBD2 covers 10 bases. The germline gives CDR1 KGHSH, CDR2 LQKENI. V shed 2 bases, J shed 7 bases, and the junction held 11 bases outside the gene matches. This CDR3 is 17 amino acids long. Written as DNA, the CDR3 is TGTGCCAGCTCACCAGGTCGTCGGCCTAGCGGGAGTAATGAGCAGTTCTTC. It yields the protein CASSPGRRPSGSNEQFF.

The rearrangement joins TRBV27 to TRBJ2-3; D is possibly TRBD1 (6 bases). The V gene lost 5 bases and the J gene lost 3 bases, with 9 bases spanning the gap. The V gene's germline CDR1 is MNHEY and CDR2 SMNVEV (reference sequence). This CDR3 is built from 13 residues. The CDR3 DNA reads as TGTGCCAGCAGTCAACAGGGAACAGATACGCAGTATTTT. Amino acids: CASSQQGTDTQYF.

This chain uses TRBV7-2 with TRBJ2-7; 9 nucleotides line up with TRBD1. The CDR3 totals 12 residues. With 5 bases clipped from V and 6 bases from J, the junction kept 2 bases outside the gene matches. Per germline, CDR1 SGHTA and CDR2 FQGNSA. The CDR3 DNA sequence: TGTGCCAGCAGCCGGGACAGGGTCGAGCAGTACTTC. Its translation: CASSRDRVEQYF.

This chain links TRBV7-8 with TRBJ1-1; D gene uncertain. Trimming removed 6 bases at V and 4 bases at J, with 12 bases between. Germline CDR1 and CDR2: SGHVS and FQNEAQ. The CDR3 spans 13 residues. The CDR3 nucleotides are TGTGCCAGCAGTCCCCGTCGGGGCACTGAAGCTTTCTTT. Translated: CASSPRRGTEAFF.

This clone is a singleton in its sample. The genes are TRBV9 and TRBJ1-1; 7 bases are a match to TRBD1. Germline CDR1 SGDLS, CDR2 YYNGEE. The V and J ends lost 4 bases and 0 bases, in that order; junction bases with no gene match: 6. The CDR3 is made up of 15 amino acids. The CDR3 DNA reads TGTGCCAGCAGCTCTCAGGGGGTTATGAACACTGAAGCTTTCTTT. Translation gives CASSSQGVMNTEAFF.